These 3 T cell receptor beta chains originate from one sample sequenced in a study of shared clonotypes between healthy human individuals. The naive CD8 population came from CD45RO-negative cells selected for CCR7, without terminally differentiated effector memory CD45RA+ cells. Here immunoSEQ multiplex PCR was the method, and the copy in TCRdb shows in-frame clones only, minus some. The profile shows about 2.1 million clones, over 85% of them singletons. Sequenced sample: naive CD8+ T cells from PBMCs. Every receptor here comes from a man aged 18 to 30 in good health. Some clones in this sample may be carry-over from other donors' samples.

This clone has only one observation. The genes are TRBV16 and TRBJ1-2; 7 bases match TRBD1. Germline trimming cut 3 bases from V and 0 bases from J; bases unmatched to any gene: 4. Germline V gene data show CDR1 as KGHSY and CDR2 as FQNENV. The CDR3 covers 15 residues. Here the CDR3 reads CASSQHRGANYGYTF. CDR3 nucleotide sequence: TGTGCCAGCAGCCAGCACAGGGGTGCTAACTATGGCTACACCTTC. Combining the CDR3 with reference TRBV16 and TRBJ1-2 gives the whole variable domain GEEVAQTPKHLVRGEGQKAKLYCAPIKGHSYVFWYQQVLKNEFKFLISFQNENVFDETGMPKERFSAKCLPNSPCSLEIQATKLEDSAVYFCASSQHRGANYGYTFGSGTRLTVV.

CDR3 amino acids: CASSLGIYEQYF. The CDR3 DNA follows: TGTGCCAGCAGTTTAGGGATCTACGAGCAGTACTTC. The chain couples TRBV28 to TRBJ2-7; D unresolved. Germline assignment: CDR1 MDHEN and CDR2 SYDVKM. The CDR3 length is 12 residues. Trimming removed 2 bases from V and 3 bases from J, with 5 bases in between.

This chain uses TRBV9 with TRBJ2-1, with D perhaps assigned TRBD1 or TRBD2 (7 bases each). The CDR3 extends over 17 amino acids. V was trimmed by 4 bases and J by 5 bases, leaving 22 bases between them. Germline V gene data show CDR1 as SGDLS and CDR2 as YYNGEE. The CDR3 loop reads CASSLQGRASGNNEQFF. The CDR3 nucleotides read TGTGCCAGCAGCCTACAGGGGAGGGCTAGCGGAAACAATGAGCAGTTCTTC. The whole variable domain, remainder taken from reference TRBV9 and TRBJ2-1, is DSGVTQTPKHLITATGQRVTLRCSPRSGDLSVYWYQQSLDQGLQFLIQYYNGEERAKGNILERFSAQQFPDLHSELNLSSLELGDSALYFCASSLQGRASGNNEQFFGPGTRLTVL.